This TCR beta chain was recorded in a study of blood T cell repertoires in COVID-19. Assay used: immunoSEQ multiplex PCR; TCRdb lists only in-frame clones, some missing. The repertoire holds about 300,000 clones, with 70% to 85% as singletons. CDR3 length: 14 residues. CDR1 is GTSNPN, CDR2 SVGIG, per germline (reference sequence). V lost 4 bases, J lost 7 bases, and 20 bases lay in between. This sequence originates from a human donor with COVID-19, enrolled during active disease. The donor label of this sample is uncertain. The chain links TRBV30 to TRBJ2-7, with D perhaps matching TRBD1 (6 bases). Sequencing input: peripheral blood. The CDR3 sequence is CAWNRQVTDGEQYF. The DNA of the CDR3 is TGTGCCTGGAACAGACAGGTTACCGACGGGGAGCAGTACTTC.